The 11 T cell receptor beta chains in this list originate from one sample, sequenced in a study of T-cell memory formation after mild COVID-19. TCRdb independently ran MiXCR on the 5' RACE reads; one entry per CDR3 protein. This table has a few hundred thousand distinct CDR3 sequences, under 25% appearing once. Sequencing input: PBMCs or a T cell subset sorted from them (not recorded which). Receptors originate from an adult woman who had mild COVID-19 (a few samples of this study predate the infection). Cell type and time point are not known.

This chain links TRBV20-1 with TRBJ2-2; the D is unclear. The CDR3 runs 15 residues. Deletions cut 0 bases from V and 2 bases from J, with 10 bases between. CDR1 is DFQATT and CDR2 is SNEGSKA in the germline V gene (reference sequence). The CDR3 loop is CSARDLYSNTGELFF. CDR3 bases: TGCAGTGCTAGAGATTTGTACAGCAACACCGGGGAGCTGTTTTTT.

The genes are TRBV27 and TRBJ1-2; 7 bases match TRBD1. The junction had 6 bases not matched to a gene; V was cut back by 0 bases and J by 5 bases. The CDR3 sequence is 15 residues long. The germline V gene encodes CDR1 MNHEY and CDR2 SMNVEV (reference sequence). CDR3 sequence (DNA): TGTGCCAGCAGTTTATCCACAGGGGCCATTTATGGCTACACCTTC. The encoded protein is CASSLSTGAIYGYTF.

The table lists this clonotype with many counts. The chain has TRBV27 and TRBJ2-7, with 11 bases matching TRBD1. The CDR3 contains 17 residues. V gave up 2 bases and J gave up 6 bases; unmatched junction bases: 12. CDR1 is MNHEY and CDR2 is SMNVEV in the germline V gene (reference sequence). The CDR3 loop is CASSLVVGQGGKSEQYF. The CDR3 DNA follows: TGTGCCAGCAGTTTAGTTGTGGGACAGGGGGGTAAAAGCGAGCAGTACTTC.

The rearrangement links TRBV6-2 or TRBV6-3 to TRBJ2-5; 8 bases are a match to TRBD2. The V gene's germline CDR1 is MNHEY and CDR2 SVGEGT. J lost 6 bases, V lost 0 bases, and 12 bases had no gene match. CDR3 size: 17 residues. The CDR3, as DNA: TGTGCCAGCAGTTACTCAGGTCTGAGACTAGCGTCTAAGACCCAGTACTTC. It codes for CASSYSGLRLASKTQYF.

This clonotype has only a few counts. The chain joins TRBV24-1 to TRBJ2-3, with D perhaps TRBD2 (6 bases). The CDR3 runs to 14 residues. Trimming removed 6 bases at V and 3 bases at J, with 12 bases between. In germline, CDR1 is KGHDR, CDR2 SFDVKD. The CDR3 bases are TGTGCCACCAGTCCCCCGGCGGGGACAGATACGCAGTATTTT. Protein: CATSPPAGTDTQYF.

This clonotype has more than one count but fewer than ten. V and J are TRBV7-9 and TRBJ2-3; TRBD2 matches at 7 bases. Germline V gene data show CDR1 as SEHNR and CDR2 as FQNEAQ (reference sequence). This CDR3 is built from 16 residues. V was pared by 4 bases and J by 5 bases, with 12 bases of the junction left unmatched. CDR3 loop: CASSSFRRLAVDTQYF. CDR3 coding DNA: TGTGCCAGCAGCTCCTTTCGCCGACTAGCAGTAGATACGCAGTATTTT.

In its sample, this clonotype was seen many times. CDR3 sequence: CASSPGGSTDTQYF. The DNA for the CDR3 is TGTGCCAGCAGCCCCGGGGGGAGCACAGATACGCAGTATTTT. The chain links TRBV12-3 or TRBV12-4 to TRBJ2-3; TRBD2 agrees at 7 bases. Unmatched junction bases numbered 3, after V lost 6 bases and J lost 0 bases. The CDR3 extends over 14 amino acids.

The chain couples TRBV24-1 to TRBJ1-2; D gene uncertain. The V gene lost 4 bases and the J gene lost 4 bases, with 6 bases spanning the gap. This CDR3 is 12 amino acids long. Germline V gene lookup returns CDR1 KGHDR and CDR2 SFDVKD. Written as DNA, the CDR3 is TGTGCCACCAGTGAAGGCAGCTATGGCTACACCTTC. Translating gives CATSEGSYGYTF.

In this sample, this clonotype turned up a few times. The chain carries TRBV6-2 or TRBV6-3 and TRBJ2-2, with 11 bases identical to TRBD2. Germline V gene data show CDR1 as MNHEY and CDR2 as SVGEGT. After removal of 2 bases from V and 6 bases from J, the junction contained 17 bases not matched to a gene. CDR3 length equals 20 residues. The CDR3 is CASSYLPRSSGRTTAGELFF. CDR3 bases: TGTGCCAGCAGTTACCTACCGAGGTCTAGCGGGAGGACAACAGCCGGGGAGCTGTTTTTT.

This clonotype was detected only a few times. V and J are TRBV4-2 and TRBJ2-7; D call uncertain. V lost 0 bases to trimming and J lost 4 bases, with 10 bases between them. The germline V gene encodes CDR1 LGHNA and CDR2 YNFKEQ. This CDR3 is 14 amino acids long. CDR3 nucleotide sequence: TGTGCCAGCAGCCAAGAGGAGACTTCTTACGAGCAGTACTTC. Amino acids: CASSQEETSYEQYF.

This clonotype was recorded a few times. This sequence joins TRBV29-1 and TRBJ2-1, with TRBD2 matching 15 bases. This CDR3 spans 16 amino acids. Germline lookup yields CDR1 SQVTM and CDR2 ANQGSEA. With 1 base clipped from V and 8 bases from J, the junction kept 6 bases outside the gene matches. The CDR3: CSVEVGTSGRLYEQFF. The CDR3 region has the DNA TGCAGCGTTGAAGTCGGGACTAGCGGGAGGTTGTATGAGCAGTTCTTC.